These 31 T cell receptor beta chains were sequenced from one sample in a study of CD8+ T cells in alopecia areata. TCR sequencing used cDNA made by reverse transcription of extracted RNA. The protocol was immunoSEQ multiplex PCR, while the TCRdb copy is restricted to in-frame clones and leaves out a portion. The sample lists 65,000 to 100,000 clones; roughly 51% were seen once. The specimen sequenced was NKG2D-high CD8+ T cells sorted from blood. These receptors all stem from a human donor with alopecia areata.

The chain uses TRBV18 and TRBJ2-7; D is undetermined. Germline V CDR1 and CDR2: KGHSH, LQKENI. The CDR3 has 17 amino acids. The ends were cut back, 1 base at V and 6 bases at J, with 22 bases in the middle. CDR3 DNA: TGTGCCAGCTCACCACGTGCCGCGACCGGTGCTGTGTTCGAGCAGTACTTC. This sequence encodes CASSPRAATGAVFEQYF.

The chain carries TRBV30 and TRBJ2-5, with D tentatively TRBD2 (5 bases). V lost 0 bases and J lost 2, with 13 bases in between. Germline V gives CDR1 GTSNPN, CDR2 SVGIG (reference sequence). The CDR3 consists of 15 residues. The CDR3, as DNA: TGTGCCTGGAGTGTGTGGGGAGAGCCACAAGAGACCCAGTACTTC. As protein: CAWSVWGEPQETQYF.

This clone was detected only once. The CDR3 nucleotides are TGCAGCGTTGAAGCCCCTGATCGGTGGGGGAGCACAGATACGCAGTATTTT. Its protein product is CSVEAPDRWGSTDTQYF. This rearrangement joins TRBV29-1 to TRBJ2-3; D is tentatively TRBD1 or TRBD2 (5 bases each). V dropped 1 base and J dropped 0 bases, with 17 bases sitting between them. Germline loops: CDR1 SQVTM, CDR2 ANQGSEA. CDR3 length: 17 residues.

The chain links TRBV6-5 to TRBJ2-5; unclear D gene. This CDR3 is built from 12 residues. The germline CDR1 and CDR2 sequences are MNHEY and SVGAGI. Trimming pared 8 bases from V and 1 base from J, leaving 8 bases between. The CDR3 here is CASFGPQETQYF. As DNA, the CDR3 is TGTGCCAGCTTCGGGCCCCAAGAGACCCAGTACTTC.

This clone was seen a handful of times. This chain links TRBV4-1 with TRBJ2-7; D possibly corresponds to TRBD1 (5 bases). Trimming shortened V by 0 bases and J by 8 bases, and 17 bases separated the two germline ends. Germline V gives CDR1 MGHRA, CDR2 YSYEKL. The CDR3 is made up of 15 amino acids. The CDR3 sequence: CASSQDRGTSTKQYF. The CDR3 DNA follows: TGCGCCAGCAGCCAAGATAGGGGCACAAGTACGAAGCAGTACTTC.

J is TRBJ2-7 and V is TRBV28; D may be TRBD2 (5 bases). Germline values: CDR1 MDHEN, CDR2 SYDVKM. V was shortened by 4 bases and J by 0 bases, with 16 bases between the two germline ends. CDR3 size: 16 residues. Written as DNA, the CDR3 is TGTGCCAGCAGTTCGCGAAACGCGGGCCTCTCCTACGAGCAGTACTTC. This sequence encodes CASSSRNAGLSYEQYF.

The CDR3 region has the DNA TGCAGCGTTGATGGCCAGGGAGCCTACAATGAGCAGTTCTTC. Its translation is CSVDGQGAYNEQFF. The chain couples TRBV29-1 to TRBJ2-1; D may match TRBD1 or TRBD2 (5 bases each). V was clipped by 3 bases and J by 2 bases, with 11 bases between them. CDR3 size: 14 residues. Germline V lookup: CDR1 SQVTM, CDR2 ANQGSEA.

The J gene is TRBJ2-1, the V gene TRBV28; a weak D match, TRBD2 (6 bases). Trimming took off 5 bases at V and 8 bases at J, with 16 bases between the two ends. Germline loops: CDR1 MDHEN, CDR2 SYDVKM. The CDR3 has 14 residues. CDR3 in amino acids: CASSRRLVPDEQFF. The CDR3 DNA is TGTGCCAGCAGTAGGCGACTAGTCCCAGATGAGCAGTTCTTC.

The chain links TRBV29-1 to TRBJ2-7; D is perhaps TRBD2 (6 bases). This CDR3 spans 13 amino acids. V gave up 0 bases and J gave up 6 bases, with 12 bases separating them. The germline gives CDR1 SQVTM, CDR2 ANQGSEA. This chain's CDR3 is CSVEDGRGGEQYF. Written as DNA, the CDR3 is TGCAGCGTTGAAGACGGAAGGGGAGGCGAGCAGTACTTC.

The V and J genes are TRBV7-2 and TRBJ2-7; 8 bases are shared with TRBD1. V dropped 2 bases and J dropped 2; count of bases not matched to a gene: 8. The germline gives CDR1 SGHTA, CDR2 FQGNSA. CDR3 length equals 16 residues. Here the CDR3 DNA reads TGTGCCAGCAGCTTAACAGGACAGGGATTAACCTACGAGCAGTACTTC. Amino acid sequence: CASSLTGQGLTYEQYF.

The V call is TRBV30, the J call TRBJ2-7, with D tentatively TRBD1 (6 bases). The length of the CDR3 is 13 residues. From germline, CDR1 is GTSNPN and CDR2 SVGIG (reference sequence). The V end lost 1 base, the J end lost 1 base, and 8 bases lay between the germline ends. As DNA, the CDR3 is TGTGCCTGGAGTGCCGGACAGTCCTACGAGCAGTACTTC. It yields the protein CAWSAGQSYEQYF.

As for this clone: Distinct nucleotide sequences in the sample also encode this CDR3. The chain joins TRBV11-2 to TRBJ2-7; D is unclear. This CDR3 is 11 amino acids long. Germline-derived CDR1 and CDR2 are SGHAT and FQNNGV. With 4 bases removed from V and 2 bases from J, the gap between germline ends came to 3 bases. CDR3 sequence: CASSSPYEQYF. The CDR3, as DNA: TGTGCCAGCAGCTCGCCCTACGAGCAGTACTTC.

This clone was seen a few times. V gene TRBV29-1 combines with J gene TRBJ2-7; D not resolved. CDR3 length: 12 residues. CDR1 SQVTM and CDR2 ANQGSEA come from the germline V gene. V shed 4 bases and J shed 0 bases, with 7 bases lying between them. The CDR3 spells CSVGVSSYEQYF. In DNA form, the CDR3 reads TGCAGCGTTGGTGTCAGCTCCTACGAGCAGTACTTC.

The chain joins TRBV27 to TRBJ2-4; D not certain. The germline V and J ends were trimmed by 6 bases and 0 bases, with 9 bases remaining between them. The CDR3 has 14 residues. Germline loops: CDR1 MNHEY, CDR2 SMNVEV (reference sequence). The CDR3 nucleotides are TGTGCCAGCAGATCCCCTAGAGCCAAAAACATTCAGTACTTC. It encodes CASRSPRAKNIQYF.

This clone was seen a few times. The J gene is TRBJ2-3, the V gene TRBV29-1, with TRBD2 identical over 9 bases. The V and J ends lost 2 bases and 7 bases, in that order; junction bases with no gene match: 7. CDR1 is SQVTM and CDR2 is ANQGSEA in the germline V gene. The CDR3 extends over 14 amino acids. This CDR3 reads CSVEIAGEFHTQYF. DNA of the CDR3: TGCAGCGTTGAAATAGCGGGGGAGTTCCATACGCAGTATTTT.

The sample holds a few counts of this clone. The chain employs TRBV28 and TRBJ2-3; tentative D call: TRBD2 (5 bases). This CDR3 has 14 residues. V was shortened by 2 bases and J by 2 bases, with 8 bases between the two germline ends. CDR1 is MDHEN, CDR2 SYDVKM, per germline. The CDR3 sequence is CASSLRGFTDTQYF. Here the CDR3 DNA reads TGTGCCAGCAGTTTAAGAGGGTTCACAGATACGCAGTATTTT.

This chain connects TRBV28 to TRBJ2-7, with unresolved D. Trimming cost V 2 bases and J 7 bases, with 6 bases left between them. Germline CDR1 is MDHEN and CDR2 is SYDVKM. This CDR3 is 11 amino acids long. CDR3 loop: CASSLTTEQYF. In nucleotides, the CDR3 is TGTGCCAGCAGTTTAACGACGGAGCAGTACTTC.

Only a few counts were recorded for this clone. This chain links TRBV10-2 with TRBJ2-7; D perhaps matches TRBD1 (5 bases). Germline lookup yields CDR1 WSHSY and CDR2 SAAADI. This CDR3 region has 13 residues. The V and J ends lost 0 bases and 5 bases respectively, with 8 bases between them. The CDR3: CASSESRAHEQYF. The CDR3 DNA reads as TGCGCCAGCAGTGAGTCCAGGGCCCACGAGCAGTACTTC.

The CDR3 is CASRSRENTEAFF. The CDR3 coding sequence is TGCGCCAGCAGATCCCGGGAGAACACTGAAGCTTTCTTT. The chain recombines TRBV10-1 with TRBJ1-1; no firm D call. Germline CDR1 reads WNHNN; CDR2 reads SYGVQD (reference sequence). V was cut by 6 bases and J by 1 base, with 9 bases left in between. The CDR3 has 13 amino acids.

V is TRBV28 and J is TRBJ2-7, with 9 bases aligning to TRBD1. Germline V gene lookup returns CDR1 MDHEN and CDR2 SYDVKM. CDR3 size: 14 residues. Losses at the gene ends were 5 bases for V and 5 bases for J; bases not matched to a gene: 7. The CDR3 here is CASSTGTGTHEQYF. In DNA form, the CDR3 reads TGTGCCAGCAGTACCGGGACAGGGACCCACGAGCAGTACTTC.

The rearrangement uses TRBV5-1 and TRBJ2-7, with a tentative D call TRBD2 (5 bases). Trimming took 0 bases from V and 5 from J, leaving 12 bases between them. The CDR3 has 14 residues. Germline V gene data show CDR1 as SGHRS and CDR2 as YFSETQ. CDR3 amino acids: CASSLGELRDEQYF. The DNA of the CDR3 is TGCGCCAGCAGCTTGGGAGAATTGCGGGACGAGCAGTACTTC.

The chain couples TRBV29-1 to TRBJ2-5; 9 bases agree with TRBD2. The germline CDR1 and CDR2 sequences are SQVTM and ANQGSEA. V lost 6 bases, J lost 4 bases, and 12 bases stayed unmatched. The CDR3 runs to 15 residues. CDR3 residues: CSVGTSRRVGETQYF. In DNA, the CDR3 is TGCAGCGTCGGGACTAGCAGGAGAGTAGGAGAGACCCAGTACTTC.

The rearrangement joins TRBV9 to TRBJ2-1; D is undetermined. In germline, CDR1 is SGDLS, CDR2 YYNGEE. V was pared by 2 bases and J by 5 bases, with 11 bases between. The CDR3 contains 14 residues. In nucleotides, the CDR3 is TGTGCCAGCAGCGTCCCAGACCCGGACAATGAGCAGTTCTTC. It codes for CASSVPDPDNEQFF.

This clone has a single count. The DNA for the CDR3 is TGTGCCAGCTCGGGGTTAGCCTACGAGCAGTACTTC. It specifies CASSGLAYEQYF. The J gene is TRBJ2-7, the V gene TRBV6-5, with D tentatively TRBD2 (5 bases). Trimming pared 8 bases from V and 2 bases from J, leaving 10 bases between. The CDR3 has 12 amino acids. The germline CDR1 and CDR2 sequences are MNHEY and SVGAGI.

The genes are TRBV28 and TRBJ2-5; TRBD2 might be the D (5 bases). The germline V and J ends were trimmed by 3 bases and 5 bases, with 10 bases remaining between them. CDR3 length: 13 amino acids. Germline V CDR1 and CDR2: MDHEN, SYDVKM. Written as DNA, the CDR3 is TGTGCCAGCAGTTTTCCGGGGTGGGAGACCCAGTACTTC. Its translation: CASSFPGWETQYF. The full variable domain, in which reference TRBV28 and TRBJ2-5 provide the parts outside the CDR3, is DVKVTQSSRYLVKRTGEKVFLECVQDMDHENMFWYRQDPGLGLRLIYFSYDVKMKEKGDIPEGYSVSREKKERFSLILESASTNQTSMYLCASSFPGWETQYFGPGTRLLVL.

The rearrangement joins TRBV7-9 to TRBJ1-2; D unclear. V shed 1 base and J shed 7 bases, with 13 bases lying between them. The germline V gene encodes CDR1 SEHNR and CDR2 FQNEAQ (reference sequence). This CDR3 is 14 amino acids long. The CDR3 DNA reads as TGTGCCAGCAGCTTAGTCGCGGATTTCGGTGGCTACACCTTC. Protein sequence: CASSLVADFGGYTF.

This chain joins TRBV9 and TRBJ2-5; no reliable D call. The CDR3 consists of 13 residues. Germline CDR1 reads SGDLS; CDR2 reads YYNGEE. V lost 3 bases and J lost 2, with 8 bases in between. CDR3 DNA sequence: TGTGCCAGCAGCGGGGTTAATCAAGAGACCCAGTACTTC. The encoded protein is CASSGVNQETQYF.

CDR3 region: CASSWEVGETQYF. CDR3 DNA: TGTGCCAGCAGCTGGGAGGTGGGAGAGACCCAGTACTTC. The chain has TRBV11-2 and TRBJ2-5, with TRBD2 as a possible D gene (6 bases). V lost 4 bases and J lost 4, with 10 bases in between. This CDR3 comprises 13 residues. Germline V CDR1 and CDR2: SGHAT, FQNNGV. The whole variable domain, filled in from reference TRBV11-2 and TRBJ2-5, reads EAGVAQSPRYKIIEKRQSVAFWCNPISGHATLYWYQQILGQGPKLLIQFQNNGVVDDSQLPKDRFSAERLKGVDSTLKIQPAKLEDSAVYLCASSWEVGETQYFGPGTRLLVL.

This clone came up once. The V and J genes are TRBV9 and TRBJ2-2; 11 bases map to TRBD2. Trimming at V came to 0 bases and at J to 4 bases, leaving 2 bases not matched to a gene. Germline V lookup: CDR1 SGDLS, CDR2 YYNGEE. This CDR3 is 16 amino acids long. In DNA form, the CDR3 reads TGTGCCAGCAGCGTAGGACTAGCGGGGACCACCGGGGAGCTGTTTTTT. This gives the protein CASSVGLAGTTGELFF.

The chain couples TRBV4-1 to TRBJ1-1, with D unclear. The germline gives CDR1 MGHRA, CDR2 YSYEKL. The V and J ends lost 3 bases and 7 bases respectively, with 9 bases between them. The CDR3 consists of 12 residues. Here the CDR3 DNA reads TGCGCCAGCAGCCACCTTCTAGGTGAAGCTTTCTTT. It encodes CASSHLLGEAFF.

The genes are TRBV5-4 and TRBJ2-7; 13 bases map to TRBD2. Trimming removed 0 bases from V and 2 bases from J; junction bases left unmatched: 2. CDR3 length equals 16 residues. Germline V lookup: CDR1 SGHNT, CDR2 YYREEE (reference sequence). CDR3 nucleotide sequence: TGTGCCAGCAGCTTGGACGGGACTAGCGGGACCTACGAGCAGTACTTC. The encoded protein is CASSLDGTSGTYEQYF. Variable domain in full (rest from reference TRBV5-4 and TRBJ2-7): ETGVTQSPTHLIKTRGQQVTLRCSSQSGHNTVSWYQQALGQGPQFIFQYYREEENGRGNFPPRFSGLQFPNYSSELNVNALELDDSALYLCASSLDGTSGTYEQYFGPGTRLTVT.